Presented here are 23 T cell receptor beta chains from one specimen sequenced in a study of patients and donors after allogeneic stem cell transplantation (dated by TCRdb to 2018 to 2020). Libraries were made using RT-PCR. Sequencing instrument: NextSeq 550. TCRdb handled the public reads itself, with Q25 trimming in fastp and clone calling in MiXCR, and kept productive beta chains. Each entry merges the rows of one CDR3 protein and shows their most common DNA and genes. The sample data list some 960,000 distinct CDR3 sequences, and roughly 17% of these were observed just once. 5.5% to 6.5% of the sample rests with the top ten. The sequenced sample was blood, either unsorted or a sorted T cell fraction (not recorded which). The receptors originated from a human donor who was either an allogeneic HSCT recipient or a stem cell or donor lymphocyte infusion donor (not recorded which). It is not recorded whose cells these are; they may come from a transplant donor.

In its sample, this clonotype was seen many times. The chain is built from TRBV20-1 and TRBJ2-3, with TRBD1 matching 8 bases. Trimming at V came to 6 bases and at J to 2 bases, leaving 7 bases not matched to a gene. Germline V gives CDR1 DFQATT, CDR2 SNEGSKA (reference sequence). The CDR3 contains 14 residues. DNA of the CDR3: TGCAGTGCAGAAGCAGGGGGCCTCACAGATACGCAGTATTTT. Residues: CSAEAGGLTDTQYF.

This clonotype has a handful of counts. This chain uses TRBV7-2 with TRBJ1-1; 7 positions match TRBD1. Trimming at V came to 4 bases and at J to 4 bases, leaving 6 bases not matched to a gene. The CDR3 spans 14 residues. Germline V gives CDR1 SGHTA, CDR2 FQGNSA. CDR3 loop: CASSWGRGLTEAFF. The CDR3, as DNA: TGTGCCAGCAGCTGGGGTAGGGGGCTCACTGAAGCTTTCTTT.

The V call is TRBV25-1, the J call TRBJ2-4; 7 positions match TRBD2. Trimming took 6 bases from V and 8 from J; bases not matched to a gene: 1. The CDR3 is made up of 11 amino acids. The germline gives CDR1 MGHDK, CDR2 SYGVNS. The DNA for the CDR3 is TGTGCCAGCAGGGGGAGGGACATTCAGTACTTC. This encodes CASRGRDIQYF.

For the CDR3, the DNA is TGCAGCGCCTCAGGCTCTCACGAGCAGTACTTC. It translates to CSASGSHEQYF. V is TRBV29-1 and J is TRBJ2-7; D remains ambiguous. Germline V lookup: CDR1 SQVTM, CDR2 ANQGSEA. The CDR3 covers 11 residues. V lost 7 bases and J lost 5, with 12 bases in between.

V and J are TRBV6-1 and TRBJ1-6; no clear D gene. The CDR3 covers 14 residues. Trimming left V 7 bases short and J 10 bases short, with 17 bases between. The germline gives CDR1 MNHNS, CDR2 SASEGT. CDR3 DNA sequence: TGTGCCAGCATCAATCGAGGGATTGAGTCACCCCTCCACTTT. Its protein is CASINRGIESPLHF.

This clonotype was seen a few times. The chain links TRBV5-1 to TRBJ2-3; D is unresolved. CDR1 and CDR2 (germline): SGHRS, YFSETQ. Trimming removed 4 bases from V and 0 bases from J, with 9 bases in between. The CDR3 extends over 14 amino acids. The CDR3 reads CASSTFDSTDTQYF. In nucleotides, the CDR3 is TGCGCCAGCAGCACCTTCGACAGCACAGATACGCAGTATTTT.

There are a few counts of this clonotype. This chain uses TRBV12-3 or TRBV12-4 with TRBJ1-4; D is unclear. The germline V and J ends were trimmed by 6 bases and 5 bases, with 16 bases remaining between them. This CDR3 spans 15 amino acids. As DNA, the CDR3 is TGTGCCAGCAGCTCGAGACGGCTCGAGAATGAAAAACTGTTTTTT. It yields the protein CASSSRRLENEKLFF.

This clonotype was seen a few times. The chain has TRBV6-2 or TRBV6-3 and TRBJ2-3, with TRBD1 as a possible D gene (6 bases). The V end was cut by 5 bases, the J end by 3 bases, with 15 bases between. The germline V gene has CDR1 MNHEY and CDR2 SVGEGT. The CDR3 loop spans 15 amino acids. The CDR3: CASSATGSWTDTQYF. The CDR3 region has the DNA TGTGCCAGCAGTGCCACAGGGTCGTGGACAGATACGCAGTATTTT.

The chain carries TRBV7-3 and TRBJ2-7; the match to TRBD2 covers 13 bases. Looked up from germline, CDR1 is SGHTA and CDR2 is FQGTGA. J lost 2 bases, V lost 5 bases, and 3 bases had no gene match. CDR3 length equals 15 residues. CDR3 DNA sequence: TGTGCCAGCAGCCAAACTAGCGGGAGGGCCTACGAGCAGTACTTC. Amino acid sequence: CASSQTSGRAYEQYF.

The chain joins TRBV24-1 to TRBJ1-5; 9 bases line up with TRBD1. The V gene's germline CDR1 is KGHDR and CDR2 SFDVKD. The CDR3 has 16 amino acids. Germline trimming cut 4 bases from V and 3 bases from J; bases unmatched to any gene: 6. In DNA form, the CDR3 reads TGTGCCACCAGTGAGACCGGGACAGGGTACAATCAGCCCCAGCATTTT. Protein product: CATSETGTGYNQPQHF.

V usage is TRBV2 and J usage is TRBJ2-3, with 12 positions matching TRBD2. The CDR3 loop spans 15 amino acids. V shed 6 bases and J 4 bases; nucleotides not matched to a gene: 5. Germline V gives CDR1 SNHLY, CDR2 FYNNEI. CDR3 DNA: TGTGCCAGCAGACAGACTAGCGGGGGATCAGATACGCAGTATTTT. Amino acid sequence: CASRQTSGGSDTQYF.

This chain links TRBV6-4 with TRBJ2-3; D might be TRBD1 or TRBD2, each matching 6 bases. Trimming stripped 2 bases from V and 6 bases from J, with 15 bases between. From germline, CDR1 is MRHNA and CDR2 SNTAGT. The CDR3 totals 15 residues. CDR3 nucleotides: TGTGCCAGCAGTGACAAGGGACAAAGCGGGGATACGCAGTATTTT. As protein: CASSDKGQSGDTQYF.

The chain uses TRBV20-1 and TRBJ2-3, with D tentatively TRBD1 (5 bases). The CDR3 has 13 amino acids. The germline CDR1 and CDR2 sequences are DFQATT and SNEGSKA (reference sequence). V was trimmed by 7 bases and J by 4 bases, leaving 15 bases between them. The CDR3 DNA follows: TGCAGTGTTAGGAGATCCAGGGCAGATACGCAGTATTTT. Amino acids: CSVRRSRADTQYF.

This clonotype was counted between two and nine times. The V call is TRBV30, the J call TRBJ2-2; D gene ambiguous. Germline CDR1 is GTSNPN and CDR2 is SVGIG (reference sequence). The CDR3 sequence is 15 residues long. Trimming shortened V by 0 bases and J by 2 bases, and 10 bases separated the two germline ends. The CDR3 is CAWSVPELNTGELFF. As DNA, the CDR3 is TGTGCCTGGAGTGTACCGGAACTTAACACCGGGGAGCTGTTTTTT. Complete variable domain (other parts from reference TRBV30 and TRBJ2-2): SQTIHQWPATLVQPVGSPLSLECTVEGTSNPNLYWYRQAAGRGLQLLFYSVGIGQISSEVPQNLSASRPQDRQFILSSKKLLLSDSGFYLCAWSVPELNTGELFFGEGSRLTVL.

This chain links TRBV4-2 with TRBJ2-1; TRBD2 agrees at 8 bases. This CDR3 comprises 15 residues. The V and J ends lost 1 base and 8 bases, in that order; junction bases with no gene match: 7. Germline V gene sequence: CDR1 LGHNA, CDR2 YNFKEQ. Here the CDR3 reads CASSQAAGVRHEQFF. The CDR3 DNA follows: TGTGCCAGCAGCCAAGCAGCGGGAGTACGGCATGAGCAGTTCTTC.

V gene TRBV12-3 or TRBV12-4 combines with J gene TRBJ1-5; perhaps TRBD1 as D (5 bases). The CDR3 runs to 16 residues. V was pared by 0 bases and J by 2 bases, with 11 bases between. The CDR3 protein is CASSLAQGGGNQPQHF. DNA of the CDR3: TGTGCCAGCAGTTTAGCGCAGGGAGGGGGCAATCAGCCCCAGCATTTT.

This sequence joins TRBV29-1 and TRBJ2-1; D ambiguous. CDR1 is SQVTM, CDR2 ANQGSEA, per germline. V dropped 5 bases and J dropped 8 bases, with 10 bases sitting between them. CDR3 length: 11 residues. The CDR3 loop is CSVPILDEQFF. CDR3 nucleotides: TGCAGCGTTCCCATCCTAGATGAGCAGTTCTTC.

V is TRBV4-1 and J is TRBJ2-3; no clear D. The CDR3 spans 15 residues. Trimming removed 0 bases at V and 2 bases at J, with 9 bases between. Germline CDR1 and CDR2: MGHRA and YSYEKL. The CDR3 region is CASSQESANTDTQYF. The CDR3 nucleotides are TGCGCCAGCAGCCAAGAATCAGCAAACACAGATACGCAGTATTTT.

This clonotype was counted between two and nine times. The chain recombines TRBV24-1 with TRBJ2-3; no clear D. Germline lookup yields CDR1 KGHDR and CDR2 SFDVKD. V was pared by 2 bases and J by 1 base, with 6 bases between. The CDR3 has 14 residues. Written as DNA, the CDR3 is TGTGCCACCAGTGATTACGCCGGCACAGATACGCAGTATTTT. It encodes CATSDYAGTDTQYF.

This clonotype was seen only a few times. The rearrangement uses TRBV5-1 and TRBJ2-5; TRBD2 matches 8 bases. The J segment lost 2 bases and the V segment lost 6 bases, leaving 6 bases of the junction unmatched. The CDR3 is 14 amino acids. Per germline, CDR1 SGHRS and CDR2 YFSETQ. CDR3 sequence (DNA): TGCGCCAGCAAACCGGGGGGGCCACAAGAGACCCAGTACTTC. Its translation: CASKPGGPQETQYF.

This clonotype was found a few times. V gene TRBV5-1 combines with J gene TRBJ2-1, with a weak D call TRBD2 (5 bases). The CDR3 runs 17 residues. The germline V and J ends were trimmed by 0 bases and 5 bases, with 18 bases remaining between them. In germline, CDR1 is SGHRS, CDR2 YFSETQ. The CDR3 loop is CASSLGVLAGVNNEQFF. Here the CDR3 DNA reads TGCGCCAGCAGCTTGGGTGTTTTGGCCGGGGTTAACAATGAGCAGTTCTTC.

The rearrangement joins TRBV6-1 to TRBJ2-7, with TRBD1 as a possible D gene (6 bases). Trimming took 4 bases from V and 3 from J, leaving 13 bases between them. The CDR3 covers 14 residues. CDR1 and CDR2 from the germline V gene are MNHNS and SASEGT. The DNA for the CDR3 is TGTGCCAGCAGTGCAGGACAGAGCCTCTACGAGCAGTACTTC. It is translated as CASSAGQSLYEQYF.

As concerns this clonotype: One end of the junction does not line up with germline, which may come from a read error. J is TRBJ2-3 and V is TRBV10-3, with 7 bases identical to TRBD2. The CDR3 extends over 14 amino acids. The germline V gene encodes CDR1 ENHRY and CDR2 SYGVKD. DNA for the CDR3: TGTGCCGTCAGACTAGCTCAAAACACAGATACGCAGTATTTT. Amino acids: CAVRLAQNTDTQYF.